This is a list of T cell receptor beta chains from one sample in a study of cytotoxic CD8 clonotypes in ibrutinib-treated CLL. Assay used: immunoSEQ multiplex PCR; TCRdb lists only in-frame clones, some missing. The repertoire includes approximately 300,000 clones, roughly 80% of them detected once, and over 5% sits in the top ten. Sequenced material: PBMCs, taken before ibrutinib treatment. The source is a human donor with chronic lymphocytic leukemia. Both conserved end residues are part of each CDR3. Some rows have no size entry. The others give once, few or many, or a class for an expanded clone.

J | V | size | CDR3
TRBJ2-7 | TRBV30 | . | CAGRTGYEQYF
TRBJ2-2 | TRBV15 | . | CATSGGSAGELFF
TRBJ1-4 | TRBV4-3 | . | CASSPFQRVEKLFF
TRBJ2-1 | TRBV5-6 | . | CASSPPARGRSYNEQFF
TRBJ2-3 | TRBV11-2 | . | CASSLVAGTDTQYF
TRBJ2-3 | TRBV7-9 | once | CASTNIWTGDTQYF
TRBJ1-1 | TRBV4-3 | . | CASSQDMGATTEAFF
TRBJ2-5 | TRBV6-5 | . | CASSLWTSSQETQYF
TRBJ1-2 | TRBV6-5 | . | CASSTPPPTGGYTF
TRBJ2-2 | TRBV27 | . | CASSWGKNTGELFF
TRBJ1-2 | TRBV7-9 | . | CASSPRTGGHYPGHYGYTF
TRBJ2-7 | TRBV7-2 | . | CASSLTVYEQYF
TRBJ2-1 | TRBV27 | . | CASSSDSDHYNEQFF
TRBJ2-7 | TRBV7-2 | . | CASSLAGLPIYEQYF
TRBJ2-1 | TRBV7-8 | . | CASSSGGPEQFF
TRBJ1-1 | TRBV28 | few | CASSRGLNTEAFF
TRBJ2-1 | TRBV18 | few | CASSMGPNNEQFF
TRBJ2-5 | TRBV5-4 | . | CASSLPQETQYF